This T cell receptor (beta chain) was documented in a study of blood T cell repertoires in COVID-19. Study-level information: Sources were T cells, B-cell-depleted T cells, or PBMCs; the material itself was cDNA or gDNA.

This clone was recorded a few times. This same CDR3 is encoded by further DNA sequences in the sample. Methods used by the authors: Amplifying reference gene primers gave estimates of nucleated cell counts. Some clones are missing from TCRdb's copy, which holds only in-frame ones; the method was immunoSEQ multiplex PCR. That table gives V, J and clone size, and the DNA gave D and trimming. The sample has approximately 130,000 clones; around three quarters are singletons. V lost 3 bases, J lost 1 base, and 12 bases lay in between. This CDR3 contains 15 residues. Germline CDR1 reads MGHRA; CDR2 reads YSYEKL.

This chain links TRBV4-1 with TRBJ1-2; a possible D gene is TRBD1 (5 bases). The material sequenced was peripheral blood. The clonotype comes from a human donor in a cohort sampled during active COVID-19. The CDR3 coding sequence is TGCGCCAGCAGCCAGGGCGACAGTGGTAACTATGGCTACACCTTC. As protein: CASSQGDSGNYGYTF.